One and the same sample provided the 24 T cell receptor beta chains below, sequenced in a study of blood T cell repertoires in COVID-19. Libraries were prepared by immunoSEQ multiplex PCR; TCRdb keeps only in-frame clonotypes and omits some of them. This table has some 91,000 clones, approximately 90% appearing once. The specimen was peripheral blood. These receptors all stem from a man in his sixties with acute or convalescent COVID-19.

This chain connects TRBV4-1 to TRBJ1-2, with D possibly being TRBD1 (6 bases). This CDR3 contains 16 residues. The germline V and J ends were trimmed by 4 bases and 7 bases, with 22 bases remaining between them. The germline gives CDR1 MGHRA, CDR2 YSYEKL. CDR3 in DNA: TGCGCCAGCAGCCTCTCCCCACAGGGTGGCGTAGGTGGCTACACCTTC. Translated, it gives CASSLSPQGGVGGYTF.

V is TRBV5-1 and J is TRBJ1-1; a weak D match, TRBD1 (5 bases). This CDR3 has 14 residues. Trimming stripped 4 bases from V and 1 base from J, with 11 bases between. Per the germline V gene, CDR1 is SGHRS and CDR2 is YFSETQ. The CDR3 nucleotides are TGCGCCAGCAGCCTACAGGCGTCGAACACTGAAGCTTTCTTT. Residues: CASSLQASNTEAFF.

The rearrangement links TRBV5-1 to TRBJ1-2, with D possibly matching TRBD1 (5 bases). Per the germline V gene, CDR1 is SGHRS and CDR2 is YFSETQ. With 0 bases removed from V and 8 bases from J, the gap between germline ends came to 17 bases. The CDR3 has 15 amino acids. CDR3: CASSLDIGVAEGYTF. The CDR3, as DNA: TGCGCCAGCAGCTTGGATATAGGGGTTGCGGAGGGCTACACCTTC.

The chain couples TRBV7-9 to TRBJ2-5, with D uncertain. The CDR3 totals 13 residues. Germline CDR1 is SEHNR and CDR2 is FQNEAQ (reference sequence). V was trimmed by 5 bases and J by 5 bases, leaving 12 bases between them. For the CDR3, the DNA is TGTGCCAGCAGCCAACCTAGTGGGGAGACCCAGTACTTC. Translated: CASSQPSGETQYF.

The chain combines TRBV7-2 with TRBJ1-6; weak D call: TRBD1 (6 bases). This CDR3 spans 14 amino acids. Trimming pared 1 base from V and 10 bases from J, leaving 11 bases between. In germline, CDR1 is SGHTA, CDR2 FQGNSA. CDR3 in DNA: TGTGCCAGCAGCTTAGGACAGGTTGGATCACCCCTCCACTTT. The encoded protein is CASSLGQVGSPLHF.

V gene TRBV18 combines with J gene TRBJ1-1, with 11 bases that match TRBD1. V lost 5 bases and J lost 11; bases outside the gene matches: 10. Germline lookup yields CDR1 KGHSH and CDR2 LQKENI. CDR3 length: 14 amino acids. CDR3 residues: CASSSGQGATGAFF. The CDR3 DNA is TGTGCCAGCTCATCCGGACAGGGGGCGACGGGGGCTTTCTTT.

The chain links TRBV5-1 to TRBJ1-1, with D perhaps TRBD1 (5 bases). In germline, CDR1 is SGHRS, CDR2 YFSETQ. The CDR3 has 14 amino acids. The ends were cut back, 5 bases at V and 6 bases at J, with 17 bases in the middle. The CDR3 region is CASSWSTDDAEAFF. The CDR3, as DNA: TGCGCCAGCAGTTGGTCGACAGATGACGCTGAAGCTTTCTTT.

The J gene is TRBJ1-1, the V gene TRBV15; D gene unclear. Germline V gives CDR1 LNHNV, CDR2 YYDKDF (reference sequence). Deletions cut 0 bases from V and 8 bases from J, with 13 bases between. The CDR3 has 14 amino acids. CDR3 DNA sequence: TGTGCCACCAGCAGAGATACACGTGACTCAGAAGCTTTCTTT. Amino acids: CATSRDTRDSEAFF. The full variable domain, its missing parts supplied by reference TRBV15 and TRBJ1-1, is DAMVIQNPRYQVTQFGKPVTLSCSQTLNHNVMYWYQQKSSQAPKLLFHYYDKDFNNEADTPDNFQSRRPNTSFCFLDIRSPGLGDTAMYLCATSRDTRDSEAFFGQGTRLTVV.

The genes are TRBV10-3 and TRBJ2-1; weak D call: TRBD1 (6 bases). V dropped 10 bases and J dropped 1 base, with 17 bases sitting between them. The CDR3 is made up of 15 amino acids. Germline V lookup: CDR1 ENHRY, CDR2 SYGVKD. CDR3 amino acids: CATGVTRGSYNEQFF. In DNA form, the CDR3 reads TGTGCCACAGGGGTTACTAGGGGGTCCTACAATGAGCAGTTCTTC.

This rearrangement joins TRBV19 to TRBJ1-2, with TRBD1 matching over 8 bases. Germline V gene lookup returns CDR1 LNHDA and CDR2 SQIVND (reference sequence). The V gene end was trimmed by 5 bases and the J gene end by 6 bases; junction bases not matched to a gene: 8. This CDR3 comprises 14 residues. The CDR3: CASSPGQAWDGYTF. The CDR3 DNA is TGTGCCAGTAGTCCGGGACAGGCATGGGATGGCTACACCTTC.

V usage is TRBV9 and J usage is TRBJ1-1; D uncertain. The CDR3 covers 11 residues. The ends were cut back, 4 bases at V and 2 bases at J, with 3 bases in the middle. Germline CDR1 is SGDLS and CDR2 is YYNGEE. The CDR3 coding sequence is TGTGCCAGCAGCTTAAACACTGAAGCTTTCTTT. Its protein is CASSLNTEAFF. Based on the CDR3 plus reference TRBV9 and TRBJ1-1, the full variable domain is DSGVTQTPKHLITATGQRVTLRCSPRSGDLSVYWYQQSLDQGLQFLIQYYNGEERAKGNILERFSAQQFPDLHSELNLSSLELGDSALYFCASSLNTEAFFGQGTRLTVV.

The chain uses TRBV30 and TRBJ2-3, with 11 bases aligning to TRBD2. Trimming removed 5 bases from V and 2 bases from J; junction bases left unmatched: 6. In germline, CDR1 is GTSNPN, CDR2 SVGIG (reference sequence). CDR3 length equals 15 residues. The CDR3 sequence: CAWDALAGATDTQYF. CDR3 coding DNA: TGTGCCTGGGACGCACTAGCGGGGGCCACAGATACGCAGTATTTT.

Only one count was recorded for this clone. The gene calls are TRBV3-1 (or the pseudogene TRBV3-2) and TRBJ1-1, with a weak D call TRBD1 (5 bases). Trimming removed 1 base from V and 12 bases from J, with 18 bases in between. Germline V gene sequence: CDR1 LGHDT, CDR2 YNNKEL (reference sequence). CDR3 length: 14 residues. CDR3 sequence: CASSQVTQGKGSFF. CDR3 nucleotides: TGTGCCAGCAGCCAAGTTACTCAGGGTAAGGGCTCTTTCTTT.

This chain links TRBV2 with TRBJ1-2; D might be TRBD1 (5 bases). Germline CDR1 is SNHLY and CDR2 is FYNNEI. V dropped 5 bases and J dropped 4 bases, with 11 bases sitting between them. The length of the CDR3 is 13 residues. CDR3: CASSPYQGYGYTF. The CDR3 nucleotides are TGTGCCAGCAGTCCCTACCAGGGCTATGGCTACACCTTC.

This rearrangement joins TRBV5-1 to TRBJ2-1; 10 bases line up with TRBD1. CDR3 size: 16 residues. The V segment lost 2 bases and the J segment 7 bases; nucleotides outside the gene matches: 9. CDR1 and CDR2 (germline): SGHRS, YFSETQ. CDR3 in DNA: TGCGCCAGCAGCTTAAGGACAGGGGGACTAGGGAATGAGCAGTTCTTC. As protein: CASSLRTGGLGNEQFF.

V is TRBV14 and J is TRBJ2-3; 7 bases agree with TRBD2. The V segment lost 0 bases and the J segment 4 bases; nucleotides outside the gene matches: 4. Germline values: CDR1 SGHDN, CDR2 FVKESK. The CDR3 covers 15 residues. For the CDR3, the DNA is TGTGCCAGCAGCCAAGAGTGGGGGGGAGCAGATACGCAGTATTTT. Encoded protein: CASSQEWGGADTQYF.

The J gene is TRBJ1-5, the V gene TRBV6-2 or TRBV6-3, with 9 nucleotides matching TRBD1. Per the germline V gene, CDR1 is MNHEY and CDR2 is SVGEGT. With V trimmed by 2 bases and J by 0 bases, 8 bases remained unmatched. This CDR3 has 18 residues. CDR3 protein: CASSYGGQGGYSNQPQHF. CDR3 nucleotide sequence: TGTGCCAGCAGTTACGGGGGACAGGGCGGTTATAGCAATCAGCCCCAGCATTTT.

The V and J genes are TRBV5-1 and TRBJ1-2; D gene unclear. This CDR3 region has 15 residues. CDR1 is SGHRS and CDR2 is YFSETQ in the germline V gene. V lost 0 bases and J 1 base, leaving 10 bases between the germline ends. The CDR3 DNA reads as TGCGCCAGCAGCTTGGGGGCAGACTATAACTATGGCTACACCTTC. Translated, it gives CASSLGADYNYGYTF.

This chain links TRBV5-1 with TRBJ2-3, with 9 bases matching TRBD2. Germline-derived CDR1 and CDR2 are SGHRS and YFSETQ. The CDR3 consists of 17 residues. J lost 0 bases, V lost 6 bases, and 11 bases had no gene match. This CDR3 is CASTSSLAGVSTDTQYF. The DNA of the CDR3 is TGCGCCAGCACCTCAAGCTTAGCGGGGGTTAGCACAGATACGCAGTATTTT.

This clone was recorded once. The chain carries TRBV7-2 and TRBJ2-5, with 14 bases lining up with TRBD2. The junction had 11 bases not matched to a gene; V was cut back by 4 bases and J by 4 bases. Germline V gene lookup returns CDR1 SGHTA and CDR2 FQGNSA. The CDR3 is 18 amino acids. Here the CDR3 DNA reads TGTGCCAGCAGCTCGACAAGACTAGCGGGGGGGCAGAGAGAGACCCAGTACTTC. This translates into CASSSTRLAGGQRETQYF.

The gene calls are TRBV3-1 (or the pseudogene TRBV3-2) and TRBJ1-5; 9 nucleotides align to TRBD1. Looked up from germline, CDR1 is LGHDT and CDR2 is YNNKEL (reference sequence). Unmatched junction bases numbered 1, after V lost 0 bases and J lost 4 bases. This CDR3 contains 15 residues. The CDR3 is CASSQEGQGNQPQHF. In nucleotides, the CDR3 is TGTGCCAGCAGCCAAGAGGGACAGGGAAATCAGCCCCAGCATTTT.

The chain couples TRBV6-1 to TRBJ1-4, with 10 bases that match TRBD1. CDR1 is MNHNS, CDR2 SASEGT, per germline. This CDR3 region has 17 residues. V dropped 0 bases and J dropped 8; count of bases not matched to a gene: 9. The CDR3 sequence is CASSEASGTGVLEKLFF. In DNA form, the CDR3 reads TGTGCCAGCAGTGAAGCCTCAGGGACAGGGGTTCTGGAAAAACTGTTTTTT.

CDR3 DNA: TGTGCCAGCAGCCCACAGGGGCATCCCGATACGCAGTATTTT. Its protein is CASSPQGHPDTQYF. This chain links TRBV7-8 with TRBJ2-3, with TRBD1 identical over 7 bases. The V and J ends lost 5 bases and 6 bases, in that order; junction bases with no gene match: 8. Germline V gives CDR1 SGHVS, CDR2 FQNEAQ. CDR3 size: 14 residues.

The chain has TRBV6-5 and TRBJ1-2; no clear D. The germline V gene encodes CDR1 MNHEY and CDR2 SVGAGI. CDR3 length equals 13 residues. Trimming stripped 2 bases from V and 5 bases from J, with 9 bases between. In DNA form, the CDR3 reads TGTGCCAGCAGTTACGATTCGGGTTATGGCTACACCTTC. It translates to CASSYDSGYGYTF.